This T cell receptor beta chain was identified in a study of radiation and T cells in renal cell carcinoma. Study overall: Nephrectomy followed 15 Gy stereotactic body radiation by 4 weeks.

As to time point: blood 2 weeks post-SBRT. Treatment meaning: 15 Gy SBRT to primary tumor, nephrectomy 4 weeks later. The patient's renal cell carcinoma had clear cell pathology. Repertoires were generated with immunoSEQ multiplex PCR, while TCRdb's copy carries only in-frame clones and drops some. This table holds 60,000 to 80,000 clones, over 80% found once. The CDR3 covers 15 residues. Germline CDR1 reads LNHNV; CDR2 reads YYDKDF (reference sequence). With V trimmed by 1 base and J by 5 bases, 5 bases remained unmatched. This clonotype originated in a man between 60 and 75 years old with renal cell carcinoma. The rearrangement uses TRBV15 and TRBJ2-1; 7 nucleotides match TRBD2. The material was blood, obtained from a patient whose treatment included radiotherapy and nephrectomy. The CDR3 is CATSRGGSRHNEQFF. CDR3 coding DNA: TGTGCCACCAGCAGAGGCGGGAGTCGCCACAATGAGCAGTTCTTC.